Shown below are 18 T cell receptor beta chains from a single sample sequenced in a study of T cells in tuberculosis (dated by TCRdb to between 2017 and 2018). Explained via the paper, the time point label denotes: new active TB diagnosis, blood taken before or within 7 days of starting treatment. The library was generated by the immunoSEQ multiplex PCR assay. Here the immuneACCESS table is served through TCRdb, limited to in-frame sequences with V and J called. Missing clones are a known gap in these copies; in checked studies unresolved V genes cover under half, and the rest lacks a known reason. In this sample the table shows tens of thousands of clones, roughly nine tenths of which occur a single time. 7% of the sample lies in the top ten. This material consisted of PBMCs, taken at tuberculosis diagnosis. The receptors come from an adult with tuberculosis. Some clones in this sample may be carry-over from other donors' samples.

The chain is built from TRBV13 and TRBJ2-3, with a weak D call TRBD1 (6 bases). The V and J ends lost 5 bases and 0 bases respectively, with 15 bases between them. Germline CDR1 and CDR2: PRHDT and FYEKMQ (reference sequence). The CDR3 spans 16 residues. CDR3 residues: CASSMPGQLSTDTQYF. CDR3 DNA sequence: TGTGCCAGCAGCATGCCGGGACAACTCAGCACAGATACGCAGTATTTT.

In nucleotides, the CDR3 is TGCGCCAGCAGACCTGGCCCGAAGGCCAAAAACATTCAGTACTTC. Amino acid sequence: CASRPGPKAKNIQYF. The chain employs TRBV5-1 and TRBJ2-4, with no clear D. CDR1 is SGHRS and CDR2 is YFSETQ in the germline V gene. The CDR3 has 15 residues. V was pared by 5 bases and J by 1 base, with 13 bases between.

This sequence joins TRBV11-1 and TRBJ1-1, with 10 bases aligning to TRBD1. The V gene end was trimmed by 5 bases and the J gene end by 11 bases; junction bases not matched to a gene: 5. Per germline, CDR1 SGHAT and CDR2 FQDESV (reference sequence). This CDR3 is built from 12 residues. The CDR3 spells CASSTLDRGAFF. In DNA, the CDR3 is TGTGCCAGCAGCACCCTGGACAGGGGGGCTTTCTTT.

The V call is TRBV11-2, the J call TRBJ2-7, with D possibly matching TRBD2 (5 bases). This CDR3 comprises 14 residues. The germline CDR1 and CDR2 sequences are SGHAT and FQNNGV. V dropped 3 bases and J dropped 2 bases, with 11 bases sitting between them. This CDR3 is CASSFGSEPYEQYF. The CDR3 region has the DNA TGTGCCAGCAGCTTTGGGAGCGAGCCCTACGAGCAGTACTTC.

This chain links TRBV9 with TRBJ2-3; tentatively, D is TRBD2 (5 bases). The V gene lost 1 base and the J gene lost 1 base, with 7 bases spanning the gap. The CDR3 length is 14 residues. Germline V gene data show CDR1 as SGDLS and CDR2 as YYNGEE. The CDR3 DNA is TGTGCCAGCAGCGTAAGCGGTCGCACAGATACGCAGTATTTT. Its translation: CASSVSGRTDTQYF.

The chain carries TRBV10-3 and TRBJ2-7, with D perhaps TRBD1 (5 bases). In germline, CDR1 is ENHRY, CDR2 SYGVKD. V lost 2 bases, J lost 1 base, and 6 bases lay in between. The CDR3 length is 13 residues. CDR3 sequence (DNA): TGTGCCATCAGTGAGCAGGGATCCTACGAGCAGTACTTC. Protein product: CAISEQGSYEQYF.

The chain has TRBV13 and TRBJ1-6; D may be TRBD1 (6 bases). Trimming took 5 bases from V and 9 from J, leaving 14 bases between them. The germline V gene encodes CDR1 PRHDT and CDR2 FYEKMQ (reference sequence). CDR3 length: 14 residues. CDR3 coding DNA: TGTGCCAGCAGCCCCGGGACAACCTTTTCACCCCTCCACTTT. Its translation: CASSPGTTFSPLHF.

The rearrangement links TRBV9 to TRBJ2-3; tentative D call: TRBD2 (6 bases). Germline V gene sequence: CDR1 SGDLS, CDR2 YYNGEE. Trimming left V 0 bases short and J 0 bases short, with 11 bases between. The CDR3 contains 16 residues. CDR3 in amino acids: CASSVDGSGSTDTQYF. The CDR3 DNA reads as TGTGCCAGCAGCGTAGATGGTAGCGGTAGCACAGATACGCAGTATTTT.

The rearrangement links TRBV18 to TRBJ1-2, with a possible D match to TRBD1 (5 bases). The CDR3 is 14 amino acids. Germline-derived CDR1 and CDR2 are KGHSH and LQKENI. V lost 3 bases, J lost 4 bases, and 12 bases lay in between. CDR3 amino acids: CASSPGDSFYGYTF. The CDR3 nucleotides read TGTGCCAGCTCACCCGGGGACTCCTTCTATGGCTACACCTTC. Full variable domain (rest looked up from reference TRBV18 and TRBJ1-2): NAGVMQNPRHLVRRRGQEARLRCSPMKGHSHVYWYRQLPEEGLKFMVYLQKENIIDESGMPKERFSAEFPKEGPSILRIQQVVRGDSAAYFCASSPGDSFYGYTFGSGTRLTVV.

The chain carries TRBV13 and TRBJ2-3; 13 positions agree with TRBD2. Germline CDR1 reads PRHDT; CDR2 reads FYEKMQ (reference sequence). Losses at the gene ends were 1 base for V and 1 base for J; bases not matched to a gene: 8. There are 19 residues in the CDR3. The CDR3: CASSLVVTSGGYGTDTQYF. CDR3 DNA sequence: TGTGCCAGCAGCTTAGTCGTGACTAGCGGGGGGTATGGCACAGATACGCAGTATTTT.

This chain links TRBV18 with TRBJ2-3, with D possibly matching TRBD2 (6 bases). Germline loops: CDR1 KGHSH, CDR2 LQKENI. V was pared by 3 bases and J by 0 bases, with 10 bases between. This CDR3 has 15 amino acids. CDR3 sequence: CASSPLATSTDTQYF. CDR3 sequence (DNA): TGTGCCAGCTCACCTCTAGCGACTAGCACAGATACGCAGTATTTT.

V and J are TRBV19 and TRBJ2-7; TRBD2 matches 11 bases. Germline-derived CDR1 and CDR2 are LNHDA and SQIVND (reference sequence). The CDR3 covers 14 residues. Losses at the gene ends were 3 bases for V and 3 bases for J; bases not matched to a gene: 1. The CDR3 DNA sequence: TGTGCCAGTAGTATGACTAGCGGGGACTACGAGCAGTACTTC. Amino acid sequence: CASSMTSGDYEQYF.

The rearrangement joins TRBV19 to TRBJ2-7, with D possibly matching TRBD2 (6 bases). This CDR3 comprises 15 residues. The germline V and J ends were trimmed by 4 bases and 4 bases, with 17 bases remaining between them. CDR1 and CDR2 from the germline V gene are LNHDA and SQIVND (reference sequence). The CDR3 DNA reads TGTGCCAGTAGTAGAAGCGGGTCACCCCTTTACGAGCAGTACTTC. Translating gives CASSRSGSPLYEQYF.

The chain is built from TRBV7-9 and TRBJ1-1; TRBD1 matches at 9 bases. CDR1 and CDR2 from the germline V gene are SEHNR and FQNEAQ (reference sequence). The trim removed 8 bases at V and 3 bases at J, leaving 7 bases unmatched. This CDR3 has 14 residues. The CDR3 spells CASSAGQGYTEAFF. The CDR3 DNA reads TGTGCCAGCTCGGCGGGACAGGGTTACACTGAAGCTTTCTTT.

The rearrangement joins TRBV6-1 to TRBJ1-2; D might be TRBD1 (6 bases). The V end lost 11 bases, the J end lost 8 bases, and 18 bases lay between the germline ends. The CDR3 runs 12 residues. The V gene's germline CDR1 is MNHNS and CDR2 SASEGT. The CDR3 protein is CALRGGAGGYTF. The CDR3, as DNA: TGTGCCCTGAGGGGGGGCGCAGGGGGCTACACCTTC.

The chain uses TRBV5-8 and TRBJ1-5, with TRBD1 identical over 12 bases. This CDR3 has 17 amino acids. The germline V gene encodes CDR1 SGHTS and CDR2 YDEGEE. Unmatched junction bases numbered 11, after V lost 5 bases and J lost 5 bases. The CDR3 DNA is TGTGCCAGCAGACCGGGACAGGGGGCTGTTGGGGATCAGCCCCAGCATTTT. Translated: CASRPGQGAVGDQPQHF.

This clone appeared a few times. This chain joins TRBV30 and TRBJ1-5; D ambiguous. V was shortened by 3 bases and J by 5 bases, with 20 bases between the two germline ends. The CDR3 is 16 amino acids. Germline V gene lookup returns CDR1 GTSNPN and CDR2 SVGIG (reference sequence). The CDR3: CAWSAVGGRRDQPQHF. DNA of the CDR3: TGTGCCTGGAGCGCTGTGGGAGGGCGGAGGGATCAGCCCCAGCATTTT.

The rearrangement joins TRBV5-1 to TRBJ1-5, with 7 bases that match TRBD1. Germline CDR1 is SGHRS and CDR2 is YFSETQ. The CDR3 extends over 16 amino acids. The junction had 3 bases not matched to a gene; V was cut back by 0 bases and J by 0 bases. CDR3 residues: CASSLGTGYSNQPQHF. In DNA, the CDR3 is TGCGCCAGCAGCTTGGGGACAGGTTATAGCAATCAGCCCCAGCATTTT.